The sequence of this T cell receptor (beta chain) was determined in a study of T cells in Graves' hyperthyroidism and ophthalmopathy. Study-level points and caveats: Blood also showed most of the thyroid clonotypes that were expanded above 0.001. The model forecast ophthalmopathy, anticipating it by a median 6.5 months before onset.

Trimming removed 7 bases at V and 0 bases at J, with 14 bases between. CDR3 size: 15 residues. Per the germline V gene, CDR1 is MNHEY and CDR2 is SVGEGT. This clonotype was counted ten times or more. No antigen is known for it. Using RNA transcripts as the source, TCR beta CDR3 regions were amplified. The HTBI primer set served for first-round RT-PCR of the TCR CDR3. TCRdb called the multiplex PCR reads again in MiXCR, with one record for every CDR3 protein. In the table there are roughly 300,000 distinct CDR3 sequences, over 15% of which are singletons. The chain links TRBV6-2 or TRBV6-3 to TRBJ2-3, with a weak D call TRBD2 (6 bases). This receptor was obtained from a woman between 50 and 59 years old with Graves' hyperthyroidism. Input material: blood. CDR3 sequence reads: CASTPLATSTDTQYF. Written as DNA, the CDR3 is TGTGCCAGCACCCCTCTAGCGACTAGCACAGATACGCAGTATTTT.